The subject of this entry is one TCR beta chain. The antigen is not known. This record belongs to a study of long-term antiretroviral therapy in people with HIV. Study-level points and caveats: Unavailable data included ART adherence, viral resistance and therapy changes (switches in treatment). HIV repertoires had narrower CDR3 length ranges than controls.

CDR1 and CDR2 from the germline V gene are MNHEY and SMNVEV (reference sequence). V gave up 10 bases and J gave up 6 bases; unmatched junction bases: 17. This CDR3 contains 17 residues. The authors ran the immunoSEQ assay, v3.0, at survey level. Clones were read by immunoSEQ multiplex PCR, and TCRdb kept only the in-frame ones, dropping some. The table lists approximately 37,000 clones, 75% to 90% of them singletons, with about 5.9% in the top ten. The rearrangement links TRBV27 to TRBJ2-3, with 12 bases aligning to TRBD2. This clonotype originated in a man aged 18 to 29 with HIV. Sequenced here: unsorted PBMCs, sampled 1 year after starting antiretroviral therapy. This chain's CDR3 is CATSQRLAGEMLDTQYF. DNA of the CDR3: TGTGCCACCAGCCAGAGACTAGCGGGAGAGATGTTGGATACGCAGTATTTT.